This T cell receptor beta chain was profiled in a study of regulatory T cells in long-lasting Graves disease. Findings and caveats of the study: Newly diagnosed patients shared about a thousand public clonotypes; persistent patients shared around 2,500.

Germline V CDR1 and CDR2: MNHNS, SASEGT. This CDR3 contains 14 residues. A note on this clonotype: Its matching antigen is unknown. One base separates it from a far larger clone, so it is likely a read error.

Construction of the TCR beta libraries employed iRepertoire HTBI primers in conjunction with Arm-PCR of CDR3 regions. As processed by the authors: Analysis of the samples identified 60 to 75 TRBV and 14 to 15 TRBJ segments. Each CDR3 protein is one row after TCRdb ran MiXCR on the multiplex PCR reads. The V and J calls shown here were made by TCRdb, not taken from the authors' results. The table shows roughly 430,000 distinct CDR3 sequences, with about 17% occurring only once. Time point indicated: newly diagnosed GD, antithyroid drugs for less than 3 months. Making the TCR library involved RNA that had been extracted from PBMCs. These data also formed part of another study, on T cells in Graves' hyperthyroidism and ophthalmopathy. That work contributes: First-round RT-PCR of the TCR CDR3 relied on the HTBI primer set.

This chain connects TRBV6-1 to TRBJ2-7, with D possibly matching TRBD1 (6 bases). Source: peripheral blood mononuclear cells (PBMCs), taken at new diagnosis, from a patient treated with antithyroid drugs. This TCR derives from a woman under 40 with Graves disease. The CDR3 DNA follows: TGCGCCAGCAGCTCCGGGACATGTACCTACGAGCAGTACTTC. This sequence encodes CASSSGTCTYEQYF.